This TCR beta chain is from a study of cytomegalovirus exposure and HLA in healthy donors. The study ran its PCR with 60 Vbeta and 13 Jbeta primers. Assay used: immunoSEQ multiplex PCR; TCRdb lists only in-frame clones, some missing. The top ten clones hold 6.5% to 7% of a sample with some 150,000 clones, 80% of them seen once. V shed 0 bases, J shed 10 bases, and the junction held 9 bases outside the gene matches. This CDR3 has 16 residues. Germline V lookup: CDR1 LGHNA, CDR2 YSLEER. This TCR was recovered from a man in his forties or fifties in good health and CMV-seropositive. The genes are TRBV4-3 and TRBJ1-6; 7 nucleotides line up with TRBD1. What was sequenced was PBMCs. The CDR3 is CASSQDVRQGRSPLHF. The CDR3, as DNA: TGCGCCAGCAGCCAAGATGTGCGACAGGGCCGCTCACCCCTCCACTTT.